A selection of T cell receptor beta chains follows, all from one sample in a study of T-cell memory formation after mild COVID-19. TCRdb re-called the 5' RACE reads with MiXCR, one entry per CDR3 protein. Among under 600,000 distinct CDR3 sequences listed, about 20% were seen once. Sequenced: PBMCs or a T cell subset sorted from them (not recorded which). These receptors came from an adult woman who had mild COVID-19 (a few samples of this study predate the infection). Cell type and time point are not known. Both conserved end residues are part of each CDR3. D genes are given only for firm matches. Clone size, where shown, is once, few, many, or a class for clones that have expanded.

>NA|TRBV9|TRBJ2-1|TRBD2
CASSVVGAGASYNEQFF
TGTGCCAGCAGCGTAGTTGGAGCGGGAGCCTCCTACAATGAGCAGTTCTTC
>NA|TRBV2|TRBJ2-1|NA
CASSDGSYPEQFF
TGTGCCAGCAGTGACGGTTCGTACCCAGAGCAGTTCTTC
>NA|TRBV2|TRBJ2-2|TRBD1
CASSSTGVAGELFF
TGTGCCAGCAGTTCGACAGGGGTCGCCGGGGAGCTGTTTTTT
>NA|TRBV4-1|TRBJ2-7|TRBD2
CASSQATSGGLYEQYF
TGCGCCAGCAGCCAGGCGACTAGCGGGGGGCTTTACGAGCAGTACTTC
>NA|TRBV6-5|TRBJ2-2|NA
CASSYVGTNTGELFF
TGTGCCAGCAGTTACGTGGGGACAAACACCGGGGAGCTGTTTTTT
>few|TRBV6-4|TRBJ2-2|NA
CASGRDGNTGELFF
TGTGCCAGCGGAAGGGACGGGAACACCGGGGAGCTGTTTTTT
>NA|TRBV15|TRBJ2-5|NA
CATSRTLGMSAGWETQYF
TGTGCCACCAGCAGAACCCTCGGGATGTCCGCGGGTTGGGAGACCCAGTACTTC
>few|TRBV12-3/TRBV12-4|TRBJ1-6|TRBD1
CASSLQGASPLHF
TGTGCCAGCAGTTTACAGGGGGCTTCACCCCTCCACTTT
>NA|TRBV11-2|TRBJ2-3|TRBD2
CASSSLAGGRDTQYF
TGTGCCAGCAGCTCACTAGCGGGAGGGAGAGATACGCAGTATTTT
>few|TRBV18|TRBJ2-3|NA
CASSPQGRGRTDTQYF
TGTGCCAGCTCACCACAGGGCAGGGGACGCACAGATACGCAGTATTTT
>NA|TRBV24-1|TRBJ2-2|NA
CATDSGTANTGELFF
TGTGCCACCGATTCCGGGACTGCGAACACCGGGGAGCTGTTTTTT
>many|TRBV7-9|TRBJ2-7|NA
CASSLVGNEQYF
TGTGCCAGCAGCTTAGTAGGGAACGAGCAGTACTTC
>few|TRBV4-2|TRBJ2-7|NA
CASSSETGLQGNEQYF
TGTGCCAGCAGCTCCGAAACAGGACTACAGGGAAACGAGCAGTACTTC
>few|TRBV19|TRBJ2-1|NA
CASRSIPPSYEQFF
TGTGCCAGTAGATCAATACCCCCCAGCTATGAGCAGTTCTTC
>few|TRBV20-1|TRBJ2-7|TRBD2
CSANPISGGSRGEQYF
TGCAGTGCTAACCCCATTAGCGGGGGGTCCCGGGGTGAGCAGTACTTC
>NA|TRBV2|TRBJ2-7|TRBD1
CASSPDRGGDEQYF
TGTGCCAGCAGCCCGGACAGGGGTGGCGACGAGCAGTACTTC
>few|TRBV5-1|TRBJ2-3|NA
CASSFRDGGPDTQYF
TGCGCCAGCAGCTTCCGGGACGGGGGGCCAGATACGCAGTATTTT
>many|TRBV5-6|TRBJ2-1|TRBD2
CASSFPSGRRNNEQFF
TGTGCCAGCAGCTTCCCTAGCGGGAGGCGGAACAATGAGCAGTTCTTC
>few|TRBV29-1|TRBJ2-3|TRBD1
CSVEDLGQRGYTQYF
TGCAGCGTTGAAGATCTGGGACAGCGTGGGTATACGCAGTATTTT
>NA|TRBV9|TRBJ1-1|TRBD1
CASSPRTGAEAFF
TGTGCCAGCAGCCCCCGGACAGGGGCTGAAGCTTTCTTT
>few|TRBV12-3/TRBV12-4|TRBJ1-2|NA
CASSFQAGVNYGYTF
TGTGCCAGCAGTTTTCAGGCAGGAGTTAACTATGGCTACACCTTC
>NA|TRBV3-1|TRBJ2-4|NA
CASSPSPGTGNIQYF
TGTGCCAGCAGCCCCTCCCCTGGGACGGGAAACATTCAGTACTTC
>NA|TRBV2|TRBJ2-3|NA
CASWSQGYRADTQYF
TGTGCCAGCTGGTCACAGGGCTATCGTGCAGATACGCAGTATTTT
>NA|TRBV19|TRBJ1-5|NA
CASSIRVNNQPQHF
TGTGCCAGTAGTATTAGGGTCAACAATCAGCCCCAGCATTTT
>NA|TRBV7-9|TRBJ2-2|NA
CASSSDRDSNTGELFF
TGTGCCAGCAGCTCCGACAGGGACTCGAACACCGGGGAGCTGTTTTTT
>NA|TRBV29-1|TRBJ1-1|TRBD1
CSVIPAQGANTEAFF
TGCAGCGTTATACCCGCACAGGGGGCGAACACTGAAGCTTTCTTT
>few|TRBV5-6|TRBJ2-1|TRBD1
CASSLVSQGVNEQFF
TGTGCCAGCAGCTTGGTCTCCCAGGGGGTGAATGAGCAGTTCTTC
>NA|TRBV30|TRBJ2-7|TRBD1
CAWSAGQDYEQYF
TGTGCCTGGAGCGCAGGACAGGACTACGAGCAGTACTTC
>NA|TRBV20-1|TRBJ2-3|NA
CSARRTASTDTQYF
TGCAGTGCTAGAAGGACTGCTAGCACAGATACGCAGTATTTT
>few|TRBV5-1|TRBJ1-6|NA
CASSLEEGHYNSPLHF
TGCGCCAGCAGCTTGGAAGAGGGGCACTATAATTCACCCCTCCACTTT
>NA|TRBV30|TRBJ2-3|TRBD1
CAWGAGGRDQDTQYF
TGTGCCTGGGGTGCAGGGGGCAGGGATCAGGATACGCAGTATTTT
>NA|TRBV7-9|TRBJ2-4|NA
CASSPRTFSKNIQYF
TGTGCCAGCAGCCCACGGACGTTCTCCAAAAACATTCAGTACTTC
>many|TRBV5-1|TRBJ2-7|NA
CASRSASSYEQYF
TGCGCCAGCAGATCCGCGAGCTCCTACGAGCAGTACTTC
>few|TRBV7-9|TRBJ2-1|TRBD1
CATGQGEGEQFF
TGTGCCACCGGACAGGGGGAGGGTGAGCAGTTCTTC
>few|TRBV13|TRBJ2-2|NA
CASSPQQGPGRELFF
TGTGCCAGCAGTCCCCAACAGGGACCGGGGCGGGAGCTGTTTTTT
>NA|TRBV24-1|TRBJ2-1|NA
CATSDLRQRTPAGYNEQFF
TGTGCCACCAGTGATTTACGACAACGGACCCCCGCGGGCTACAATGAGCAGTTCTTC
>NA|TRBV12-3/TRBV12-4|TRBJ1-5|TRBD1
CASTGQGLSNQPQHF
TGTGCCAGCACTGGACAGGGGCTGAGCAATCAGCCCCAGCATTTT
>few|TRBV3-1|TRBJ1-2|NA
CASSQGSTAANYGYTF
TGTGCCAGCAGCCAAGGAAGTACCGCCGCTAACTATGGCTACACCTTC
>NA|TRBV30|TRBJ1-5|NA
CAWSLRLELDQPQHF
TGTGCCTGGAGTCTTCGCCTAGAGTTGGATCAGCCCCAGCATTTT
>few|TRBV6-2/TRBV6-3|TRBJ2-7|TRBD1
CASSPSPGQDYEQYF
TGTGCCAGCAGTCCCTCCCCGGGACAGGACTACGAGCAGTACTTC
>NA|TRBV20-1|TRBJ1-2|NA
CSAIVSGSAHGYTF
TGCAGTGCTATCGTCTCGGGTTCGGCCCATGGCTACACCTTC
>few|TRBV15|TRBJ1-1|NA
CATSRGRGTEAFF
TGTGCCACCAGCAGAGGACGGGGAACTGAAGCTTTCTTT
>few|TRBV5-5|TRBJ1-2|NA
CASRPWEGGYGYTF
TGTGCCAGCAGGCCCTGGGAGGGAGGCTATGGCTACACCTTC
>few|TRBV12-5|TRBJ2-3|TRBD1
CASGLAPRTGEADTQYF
TGTGCTAGTGGTTTGGCCCCCCGGACAGGGGAGGCAGATACGCAGTATTTT
>NA|TRBV6-5|TRBJ1-2|NA
CASSYSGLLNYGYTF
TGTGCCAGCAGTTACTCGGGACTCCTGAACTATGGCTACACCTTC
>few|TRBV28|TRBJ2-3|NA
CASSLRQDTQYF
TGTGCCAGCAGTTTAAGGCAGGATACGCAGTATTTT
>NA|TRBV11-2|TRBJ2-7|NA
CASSLGLPGEQYF
TGTGCCAGCAGCTTAGGACTCCCGGGCGAGCAGTACTTC
>NA|TRBV5-1|TRBJ2-7|NA
CASRSLYEQYF
TGCGCCAGCAGAAGCCTCTACGAGCAGTACTTC
>NA|TRBV6-5|TRBJ2-1|TRBD2
CASSRKSGSHYNEQFF
TGTGCCAGCAGCCGGAAAAGCGGGAGCCATTACAATGAGCAGTTCTTC
>NA|TRBV7-2|TRBJ2-5|NA
CASSLVPRLGETQYF
TGTGCCAGCAGCTTAGTTCCTAGACTGGGAGAGACCCAGTACTTC
>NA|TRBV24-1|TRBJ2-3|NA
CATSGGLRTDTQYF
TGTGCCACCAGTGGGGGACTGCGCACAGATACGCAGTATTTT